This TCR beta chain was captured by sequencing in a study of siplizumab effects on memory and regulatory T cells. The germline gives CDR1 SGHAT, CDR2 FQNNGV. V lost 3 bases, J lost 8 bases, and 7 bases lay in between. This CDR3 spans 11 amino acids. TCRdb's table, derived via immunoSEQ multiplex PCR, lists solely in-frame clones and lacks some. This repertoire shows approximately 70,000 clones, about 90% found once; its top ten account for around 28%. The TCR originated in a human donor in good health. Sequenced: CD8+ T cells sorted from blood. This rearrangement joins TRBV11-2 to TRBJ1-1, with a tentative D call TRBD1 (5 bases). The CDR3 sequence is CASSFTGEAFF. The DNA for the CDR3 is TGTGCCAGCAGCTTTACAGGAGAAGCTTTCTTT.